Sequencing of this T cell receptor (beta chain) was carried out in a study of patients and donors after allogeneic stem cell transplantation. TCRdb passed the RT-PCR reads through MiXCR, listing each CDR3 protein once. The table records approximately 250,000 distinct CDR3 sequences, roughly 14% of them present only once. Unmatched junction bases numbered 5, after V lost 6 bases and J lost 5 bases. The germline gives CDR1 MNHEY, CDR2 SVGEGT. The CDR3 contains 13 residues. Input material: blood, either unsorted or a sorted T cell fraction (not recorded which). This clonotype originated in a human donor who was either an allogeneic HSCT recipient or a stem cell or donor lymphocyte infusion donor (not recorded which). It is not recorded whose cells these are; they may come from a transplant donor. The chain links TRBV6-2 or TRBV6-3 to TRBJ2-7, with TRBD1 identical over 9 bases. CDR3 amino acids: CASRNTGGHEQYF. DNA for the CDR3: TGTGCCAGCAGGAATACAGGGGGCCACGAGCAGTACTTC.